This T cell receptor (beta chain) was retrieved from a study of T cells after yellow fever vaccination (dated by TCRdb to between 2018 and 2020). Study-wide context: The SMART-Seq v4 Ultra Low Input RNA kit was used to prepare libraries from fractions with low cell numbers. Two healthy male donors made up the cohort, one aged 18 to 30 years and the other aged 30 to 40 years. To follow T-cell clones before and after both primary and booster YFV17D yellow fever vaccination, bulk TCR alpha and beta repertoires underwent longitudinal sequencing. Blood was drawn at multiple timepoints before and after primary and secondary immunization, with bulk PBMC replicates and cell subsets isolated. The study at large found these results: Most clones expanded after primary vaccination (around 97% of CD4 and 70% to 90% of CD8) were re-detected after the booster, suggesting that broad memory maintenance occurred. The study included only two donors, which limits how far the findings can be generalized. Compared with the primary T-cell response, the secondary T-cell response was weaker but faster, peaking on day 5 rather than day 15. Because abundant contaminating clonotypes from the bulk population could be contained in FACS-sorted repertoires, computational filtering was required. A small fraction of clonotypes showed up in both the CD4 and CD8 compartments, probably as a result of convergent recombination.

Synthesis of TCR cDNA relied on 5'RACE template switching, a step that introduced a universal primer site along with unique molecular identifiers. cDNA synthesis was primed from both the TCR alpha and TCR beta constant segments. Library amplification used two PCR steps, and the second PCR step added sample barcodes and sequencing adapters. Libraries were sequenced on Illumina HiSeq 2500 (2x100 bp) or NovaSeq (2x150 bp). The study's processing was this. Demultiplexing of reads and collapsing into UMI consensus sequences were performed with MIGEC, and V(D)J alignment was carried out with MiXCR. Using edgeR on replicate PBMC samples, clonotypes were called vaccine-responding if FDR was below 0.01 and the log2 fold change was above 5 up to day 15. CD4 or CD8 identity was assigned to each bulk clonotype according to whether the clonotype was present at higher abundance in the sequenced CD4 repertoire or the sequenced CD8 repertoire. TCRdb applied fastp at Q25 and MiXCR to the public reads, then kept only in-frame beta chains. One record per CDR3 amino acid sequence lists the most common genes and DNA. It is TCRdb's table, rather than the study itself, that gives the V and J calls and clone size. The sample table lists fewer than 450,000 distinct CDR3 sequences, roughly 10% of them with a count of one. The top ten clones comprise 18% of the sample.

V loses 4 bases of germline sequence and J loses 4 bases, and the interval between the two ends is 17 bases. Spanning cysteine to phenylalanine, the CDR3 consists of 17 amino acids. CDR3 DNA is the only sequence kept; it has 51 bases, read in frame from the first base. Via the germline V gene, CDR1 is ENHRY and CDR2 SYGVKD. A note on this clonotype: The clone's antigen remains unknown. Base quality data are lacking; no much larger clone is found one base away.

The label giving this sample's treatment or condition can be read as: live attenuated yellow fever vaccine strain. At each blood-draw timepoint, two biological replicates of bulk PBMCs were obtained. PBMCs were isolated from peripheral blood using a standard Ficoll-Paque protocol. RNA was extracted with TriZol from bulk PBMCs, CD4 and CD8 fractions, and dextramer-positive and dextramer-negative fractions. Sample: PBMCs, taken on the day of the first yellow fever vaccination. Rearrangement joined TRBV10-3 to TRBJ2-6; the D assignment is uncertain and may be TRBD1 or TRBD2, with 6 bases supporting each. The receptor comes from a man aged 18 to 35 who received the YFV17D yellow fever vaccine. The nucleotide sequence is given as TGTGCCATCAGTGGGCACCATGGGGGGCAGGGGGCCAACGTCCTGACTTTC. Its translation is CAISGHHGGQGANVLTF.